The 4 T cell receptor beta chains below were found in one sample sequenced in a study of T-cell reconstitution after alpha-beta-depleted transplantation in children. Preparation of the TCRbeta library was carried out with unique molecular identifiers. MiXCR was run by TCRdb on the PCR reads, yielding one entry per CDR3 protein. The sample carries about 510,000 distinct CDR3 sequences, 9.5% to 12% recorded once. This sample comprised PBMCs, mostly from graft donor cells, obtained 180 days after TCRalphabeta/CD19-depleted stem cell transplant. The receptors stem from a female patient between 2 and 15 years old who had a stem cell transplant for aplastic anemia, so the T cells may come from the graft donor.

In nucleotides, the CDR3 is TGTGCCAGCTCCCTAGCGGGGCCGGGCACAGATACGCAGTATTTT. Amino acid sequence: CASSLAGPGTDTQYF. V is TRBV18 and J is TRBJ2-3; 9 bases line up with TRBD2. The CDR3 sequence is 15 residues long. Germline CDR1 and CDR2: KGHSH and LQKENI. Germline trimming cut 6 bases from V and 1 base from J; bases unmatched to any gene: 5.

This clonotype was counted at least ten times. The chain uses TRBV29-1 and TRBJ1-1, with D perhaps matching TRBD1 (5 bases). The CDR3 loop spans 14 amino acids. Trimming left V 3 bases short and J 2 bases short, with 13 bases between. Germline assignment: CDR1 SQVTM and CDR2 ANQGSEA. CDR3 loop: CSVDWGRGNTEAFF. In DNA, the CDR3 is TGCAGCGTTGATTGGGGGAGGGGAAACACTGAAGCTTTCTTT.

As concerns this clonotype: Compared with germline, one end of the junction differs, possibly owing to a read error. V gene TRBV7-6 combines with J gene TRBJ1-2; no firm D call. CDR3 length equals 13 residues. CDR1 is SGHVS and CDR2 is FNYEAQ in the germline V gene. The CDR3 loop reads CAISFYTNYGYTF. CDR3 bases: TGTGCCATCAGCTTTTATACCAACTATGGCTACACCTTC.

This clonotype was found a few times. The chain has TRBV24-1 and TRBJ1-1, with D possibly TRBD1 on 6 matching bases. This CDR3 is built from 15 residues. Trimming cost V 2 bases and J 10 bases, with 19 bases left between them. The germline gives CDR1 KGHDR, CDR2 SFDVKD. The CDR3 DNA is TGTGCCACCAGTGATTCGGTGGGGGCGCGGGTCGGAGCTTTCTTT. Its protein product is CATSDSVGARVGAFF.